A selection of T cell receptor beta chains follows, all from one sample in a study of T cell responses to AZD1222 COVID-19 vaccine. Assay used: immunoSEQ multiplex PCR; TCRdb lists only in-frame clones, some missing. The top ten clones hold roughly 1% of a sample with 190,000 or so clones, approximately 95% of them seen once. Material: peripheral blood, obtained 28 days after the second AZD1222 dose. These receptors originate from an adult who received the AZD1222 COVID-19 vaccine. Each CDR3 is given with its conserved first and last residue. Fields, in order: clone size, V gene, J gene, D gene, CDR3 protein, CDR3 DNA. The D gene is left open where the match is weak. Size tells how often a clone was seen (once, few, many) or the class of an expanded clone, and some rows leave it out.

.	TRBV2	TRBJ1-1	.	CASSPRTGMGALRAFF	TGTGCCAGCAGTCCTCGGACGGGAATGGGAGCCCTCAGGGCTTTCTTT
once	TRBV6-5	TRBJ1-1	.	CATSTEGYTEAFF	TGTGCCACTTCCACTGAGGGTTACACTGAAGCTTTCTTT
once	TRBV7-3	TRBJ2-5	.	CASSLISGDQETQYF	TGTGCCAGCAGCTTAATCAGCGGTGACCAAGAGACCCAGTACTTC
.	TRBV18	TRBJ1-2	.	CASSRVAGEAVVYTF	TGTGCCAGCTCACGAGTCGCAGGGGAGGCGGTGGTCTACACCTTC
few	TRBV6-5	TRBJ1-5	.	CASSYSYRENQPQHF	TGTGCCAGCAGTTACTCCTACAGGGAGAATCAGCCCCAGCATTTT
once	TRBV27	TRBJ2-7	.	CASSLRGGMSFEQYF	TGTGCCAGCAGTTTAAGAGGGGGAATGTCGTTCGAGCAGTACTTC
.	TRBV5-1	TRBJ1-3	.	CASSLDLGENTIYF	TGCGCCAGCAGCTTGGATCTTGGAGAAAACACCATATATTTT
.	TRBV19	TRBJ1-4	.	CASSTSSATNEKLFF	TGTGCCAGTAGTACCTCCTCCGCAACTAATGAAAAACTGTTTTTT
.	TRBV19	TRBJ1-2	TRBD1	CASSNRQGRSYGYTF	TGTGCCAGTAGTAACCGACAGGGTAGATCCTATGGCTACACCTTC
.	TRBV15	TRBJ2-3	.	CATSALRGEGTDTQYF	TGTGCCACCAGCGCGCTCCGGGGAGAAGGCACAGATACGCAGTATTTT
once	TRBV6-5	TRBJ2-1	TRBD2	CASSPTSGSDEQFF	TGTGCCAGCAGTCCGACTAGCGGGTCGGATGAGCAGTTCTTC
.	TRBV7-2	TRBJ2-7	.	CASSLAVAAPEQYF	TGTGCCAGCAGCTTAGCGGTGGCCGCCCCCGAGCAGTACTTC
.	TRBV14	TRBJ2-2	TRBD2	CASSLWTSGGPNTGELFF	TGTGCCAGCAGCCTCTGGACTAGCGGGGGCCCGAACACCGGGGAGCTGTTTTTT
.	TRBV5-1	TRBJ1-2	.	CASSLSGDYGYTF	TGCGCCAGCAGCTTGTCGGGGGACTATGGCTACACCTTC
.	TRBV11-3	TRBJ2-1	.	CASSLGGTYNEQFF	TGTGCCAGCAGCTTAGGGGGGACTTACAATGAGCAGTTCTTC
.	TRBV10-3	TRBJ2-3	TRBD2	CAISEATSGETDTQYF	TGTGCCATCAGTGAGGCGACTAGCGGGGAGACAGATACGCAGTATTTT
.	TRBV4-1	TRBJ1-2	.	CASSQDRRTNYGYTF	TGCGCCAGCAGCCAAGACCGGCGGACTAACTATGGCTACACCTTC
.	TRBV6-5	TRBJ1-6	.	CASSYSGDNSPLHF	TGTGCCAGCAGTTACTCTGGGGACAATTCACCCCTCCACTTT
.	TRBV19	TRBJ2-2	.	CASSHLGDTGELFF	TGTGCCAGTAGCCATCTGGGGGATACCGGGGAGCTGTTTTTT
.	TRBV25-1	TRBJ1-6	TRBD1	CASTRTGWNSPLHF	TGTGCCAGCACTCGGACAGGGTGGAATTCACCCCTCCACTTT
.	TRBV29-1	TRBJ2-7	.	CSVEDPGSYEQYF	TGCAGCGTTGAAGATCCGGGAAGCTACGAGCAGTACTTC
.	TRBV3-1/TRBV3-2	TRBJ2-1	TRBD2	CASSHDRPSGHEQFF	TGTGCCAGCAGCCATGATAGGCCTAGCGGGCACGAGCAGTTCTTC
.	TRBV27	TRBJ2-7	.	CASSSTGKSYEQYF	TGTGCCAGCAGTTCCACAGGAAAGTCCTACGAGCAGTACTTC
.	TRBV20-1	TRBJ1-1	.	CSVGTEAFF	TGCAGTGTGGGGACTGAAGCTTTCTTT
.	TRBV6-5	TRBJ2-1	TRBD2	CASFRAGGSYNEQFF	TGTGCCAGCTTCCGAGCGGGGGGCTCCTACAATGAGCAGTTCTTC
.	TRBV19	TRBJ2-1	.	CASSTAGTSGPEQFF	TGTGCCAGTAGTACAGCCGGGACCAGCGGTCCTGAGCAGTTCTTC
.	TRBV18	TRBJ2-5	.	CASSPPRTSVYQETQYF	TGTGCCAGCTCACCACCGCGGACCTCCGTCTACCAAGAGACCCAGTACTTC
.	TRBV3-1/TRBV3-2	TRBJ1-1	.	CASSQDLGRVNTEAFF	TGTGCCAGCAGCCAAGATCTCGGCAGGGTGAACACTGAAGCTTTCTTT
.	TRBV7-2	TRBJ1-2	.	CASSLGTNYGYTF	TGTGCCAGCAGCTTAGGGACTAACTATGGCTACACCTTC
.	TRBV11-1	TRBJ1-2	.	CASSPRRGPYGYTF	TGTGCCAGCAGCCCCCGGAGAGGGCCCTATGGCTACACCTTC
.	TRBV15	TRBJ2-3	TRBD2	CATSRVLGGAIDTQYF	TGTGCCACCAGCCGAGTCCTCGGGGGGGCCATTGATACGCAGTATTTT
.	TRBV20-1	TRBJ1-2	.	CSASSGAYGYTF	TGCAGTGCTAGTTCGGGGGCTTATGGCTACACCTTC
.	TRBV27	TRBJ2-5	.	CASSLAAPGETQYF	TGTGCCAGCAGTTTAGCGGCACCAGGGGAGACCCAGTACTTC
.	TRBV5-5	TRBJ1-4	.	CASSSGRGLEKLFF	TGTGCCAGCAGCTCGGGACGGGGATTGGAAAAACTGTTTTTT
.	TRBV7-9	TRBJ1-6	.	CASSSRMSSYNSPLHF	TGTGCCAGCAGCTCTCGAATGAGCTCCTATAATTCACCCCTCCACTTT
.	TRBV11-3	TRBJ1-1	.	CASSLGGTMNTEAFF	TGTGCCAGCAGCTTAGGGGGTACCATGAACACTGAAGCTTTCTTT
.	TRBV24-1	TRBJ2-1	.	CATSDLAGPSSYNEQFF	TGTGCCACCAGTGATTTGGCGGGGCCCAGCTCCTACAATGAGCAGTTCTTC
.	TRBV15	TRBJ2-5	TRBD1	CATSRDRLQETQYF	TGTGCCACCAGCAGGGACAGGCTTCAAGAGACCCAGTACTTC
.	TRBV11-2	TRBJ1-2	TRBD1	CASSSGTAYGYTF	TGTGCCAGCAGCTCCGGGACAGCCTATGGCTACACCTTC
.	TRBV30	TRBJ2-7	TRBD1	CASTDRGVYEQYF	TGTGCCTCTACGGACAGGGGGGTCTACGAGCAGTACTTC
.	TRBV5-1	TRBJ2-7	TRBD1	CASSDRDSTYEQYF	TGCGCCAGCAGCGACAGGGACAGTACCTACGAGCAGTACTTC
.	TRBV19	TRBJ2-3	TRBD1	CASSWRTGVKDTQYF	TGTGCCAGTAGCTGGAGGACAGGGGTTAAAGATACGCAGTATTTT
.	TRBV18	TRBJ1-1	.	CASSPGRQNEAFF	TGTGCCAGCTCACCGGGACGCCAAAATGAAGCTTTCTTT
.	TRBV9	TRBJ1-6	.	CASSATGFGSPLHF	TGTGCCAGCAGCGCTACAGGGTTCGGATCACCCCTCCACTTT